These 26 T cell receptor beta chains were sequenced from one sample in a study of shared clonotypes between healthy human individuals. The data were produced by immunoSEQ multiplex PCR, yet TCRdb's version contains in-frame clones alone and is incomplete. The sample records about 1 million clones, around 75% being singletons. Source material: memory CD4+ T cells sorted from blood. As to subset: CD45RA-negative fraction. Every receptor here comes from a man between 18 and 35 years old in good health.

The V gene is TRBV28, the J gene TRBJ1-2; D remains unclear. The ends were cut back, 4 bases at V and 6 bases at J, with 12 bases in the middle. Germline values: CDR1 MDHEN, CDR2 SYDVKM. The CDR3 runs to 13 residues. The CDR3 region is CASSSTQPHGYTF. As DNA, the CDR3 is TGTGCCAGCAGTTCAACTCAGCCCCATGGCTACACCTTC.

The DNA for the CDR3 is TGTGCCAGCAGTTCTGACAGGGACGGAGAGCAGTTCTTC. Residues: CASSSDRDGEQFF. The V gene is TRBV6-5, the J gene TRBJ2-1, with TRBD1 matching over 7 bases. V lost 4 bases and J lost 10; bases outside the gene matches: 7. CDR3 size: 13 residues. The germline gives CDR1 MNHEY, CDR2 SVGAGI.

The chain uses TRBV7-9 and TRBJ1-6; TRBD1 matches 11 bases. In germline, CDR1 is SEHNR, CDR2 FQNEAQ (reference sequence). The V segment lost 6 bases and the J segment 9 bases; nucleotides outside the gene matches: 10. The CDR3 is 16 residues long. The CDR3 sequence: CASRRETGQGGSPLHF. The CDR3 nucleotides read TGTGCCAGCAGACGAGAAACGGGACAGGGGGGTTCACCCCTCCACTTT. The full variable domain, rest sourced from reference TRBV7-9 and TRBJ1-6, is DTGVSQNPRHKITKRGQNVTFRCDPISEHNRLYWYRQTLGQGPEFLTYFQNEAQLEKSRLLSDRFSAERPKGSFSTLEIQRTEQGDSAMYLCASRRETGQGGSPLHFGNGTRLTVT.

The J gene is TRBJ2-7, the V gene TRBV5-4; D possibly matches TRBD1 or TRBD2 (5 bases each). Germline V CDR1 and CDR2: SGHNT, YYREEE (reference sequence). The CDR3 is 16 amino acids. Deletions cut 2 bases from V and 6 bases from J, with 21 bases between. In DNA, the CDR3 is TGTGCCAGCAGCTTATACGGGGCAGAGATACCCTCCGAGCAGTACTTC. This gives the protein CASSLYGAEIPSEQYF.

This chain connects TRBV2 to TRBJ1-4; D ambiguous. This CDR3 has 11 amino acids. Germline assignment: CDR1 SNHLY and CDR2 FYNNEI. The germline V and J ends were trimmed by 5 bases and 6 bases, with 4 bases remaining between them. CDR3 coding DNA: TGTGCCAGCAGTTACGATGAAAAACTGTTTTTT. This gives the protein CASSYDEKLFF.

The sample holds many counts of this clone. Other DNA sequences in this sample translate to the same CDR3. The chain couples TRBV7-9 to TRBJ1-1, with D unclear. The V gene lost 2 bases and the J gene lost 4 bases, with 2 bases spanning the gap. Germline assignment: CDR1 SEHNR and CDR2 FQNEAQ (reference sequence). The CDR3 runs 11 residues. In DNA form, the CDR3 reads TGTGCCAGCAGCTTATTCACTGAAGCTTTCTTT. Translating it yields CASSLFTEAFF.

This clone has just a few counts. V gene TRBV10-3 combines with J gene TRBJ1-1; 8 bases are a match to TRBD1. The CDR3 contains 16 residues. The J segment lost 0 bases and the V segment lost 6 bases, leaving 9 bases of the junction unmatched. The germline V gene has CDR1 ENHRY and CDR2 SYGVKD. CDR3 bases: TGTGCCATCAGACCGTCCAGGACAGGGTTGAACACTGAAGCTTTCTTT. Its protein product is CAIRPSRTGLNTEAFF.

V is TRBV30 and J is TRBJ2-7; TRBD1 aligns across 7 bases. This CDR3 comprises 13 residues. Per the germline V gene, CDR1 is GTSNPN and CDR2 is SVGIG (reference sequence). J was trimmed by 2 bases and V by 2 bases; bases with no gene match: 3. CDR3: CAWSRGQTYEQYF. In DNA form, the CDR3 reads TGTGCCTGGAGTAGGGGACAGACCTACGAGCAGTACTTC.

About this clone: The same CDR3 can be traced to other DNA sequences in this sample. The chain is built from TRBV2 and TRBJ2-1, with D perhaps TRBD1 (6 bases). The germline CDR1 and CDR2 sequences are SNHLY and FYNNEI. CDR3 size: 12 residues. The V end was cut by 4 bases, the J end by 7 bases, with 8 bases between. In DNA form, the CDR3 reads TGTGCCAGCAGTGTTCAGGGGAATGAGCAGTTCTTC. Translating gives CASSVQGNEQFF.

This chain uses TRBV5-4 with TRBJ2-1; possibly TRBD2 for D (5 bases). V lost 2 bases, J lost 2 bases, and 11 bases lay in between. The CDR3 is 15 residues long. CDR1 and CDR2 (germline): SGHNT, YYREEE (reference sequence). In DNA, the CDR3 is TGTGCCAGCAGCTTAGAACTAGAAGCCTACAATGAGCAGTTCTTC. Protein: CASSLELEAYNEQFF.

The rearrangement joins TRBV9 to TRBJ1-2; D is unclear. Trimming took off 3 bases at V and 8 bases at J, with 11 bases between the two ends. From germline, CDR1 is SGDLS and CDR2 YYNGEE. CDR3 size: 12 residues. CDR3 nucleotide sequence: TGTGCCAGCAGCGGACCCGCAGACGGCTACACCTTC. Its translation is CASSGPADGYTF.

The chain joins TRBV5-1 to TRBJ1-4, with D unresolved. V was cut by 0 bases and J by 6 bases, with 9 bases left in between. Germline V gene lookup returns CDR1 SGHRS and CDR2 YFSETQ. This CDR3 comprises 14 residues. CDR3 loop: CASSLVRADEKLFF. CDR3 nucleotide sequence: TGCGCCAGCAGCTTGGTGAGGGCGGATGAAAAACTGTTTTTT.

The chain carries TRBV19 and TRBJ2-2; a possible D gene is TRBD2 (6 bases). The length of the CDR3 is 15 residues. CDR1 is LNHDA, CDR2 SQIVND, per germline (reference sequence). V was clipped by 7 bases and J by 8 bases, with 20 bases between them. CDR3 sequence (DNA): TGTGCCAGTACCCCCCTGGGACGGCGGGGAGGGGAGCTGTTTTTT. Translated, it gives CASTPLGRRGGELFF.

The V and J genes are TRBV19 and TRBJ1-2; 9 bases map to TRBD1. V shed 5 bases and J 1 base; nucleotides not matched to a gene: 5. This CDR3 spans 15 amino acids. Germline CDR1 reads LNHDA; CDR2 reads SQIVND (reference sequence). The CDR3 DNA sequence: TGTGCCAGTAGTGAAGGGACAGGGTTTAACTATGGCTACACCTTC. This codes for CASSEGTGFNYGYTF.

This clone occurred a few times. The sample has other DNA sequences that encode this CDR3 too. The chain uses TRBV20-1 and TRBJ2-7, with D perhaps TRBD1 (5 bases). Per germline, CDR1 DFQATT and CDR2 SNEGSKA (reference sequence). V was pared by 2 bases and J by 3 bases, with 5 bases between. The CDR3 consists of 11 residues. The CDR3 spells CSARQGYEQYF. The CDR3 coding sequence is TGCAGTGCTAGACAGGGCTACGAGCAGTACTTC.

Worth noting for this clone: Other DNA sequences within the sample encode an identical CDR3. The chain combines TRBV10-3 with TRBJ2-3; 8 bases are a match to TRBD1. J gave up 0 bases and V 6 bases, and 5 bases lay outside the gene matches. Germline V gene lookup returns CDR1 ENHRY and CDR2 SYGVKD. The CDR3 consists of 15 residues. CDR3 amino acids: CAIRMGQASTDTQYF. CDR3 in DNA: TGTGCCATCAGAATGGGACAGGCAAGCACAGATACGCAGTATTTT.

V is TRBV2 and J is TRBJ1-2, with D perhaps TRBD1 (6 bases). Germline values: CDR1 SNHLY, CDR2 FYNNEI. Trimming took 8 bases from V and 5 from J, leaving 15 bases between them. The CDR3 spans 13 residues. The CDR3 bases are TGTGCCAGCGGACAGCGCTTCCAATATGGCTACACCTTC. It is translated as CASGQRFQYGYTF.

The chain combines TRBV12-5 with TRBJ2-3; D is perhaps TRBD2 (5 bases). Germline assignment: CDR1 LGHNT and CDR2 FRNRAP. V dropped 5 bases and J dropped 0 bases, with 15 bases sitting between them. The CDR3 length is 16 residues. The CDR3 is CASGPLGDTSTDTQYF. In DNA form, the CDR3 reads TGTGCTAGTGGTCCCCTCGGGGATACTAGCACAGATACGCAGTATTTT.

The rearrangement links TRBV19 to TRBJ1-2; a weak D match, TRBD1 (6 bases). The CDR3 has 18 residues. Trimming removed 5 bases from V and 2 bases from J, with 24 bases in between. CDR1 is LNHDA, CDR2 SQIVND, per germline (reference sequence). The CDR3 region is CASSVFFGQTDINYGYTF. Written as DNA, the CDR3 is TGTGCCAGTAGTGTGTTTTTTGGACAGACCGACATAAACTATGGCTACACCTTC.

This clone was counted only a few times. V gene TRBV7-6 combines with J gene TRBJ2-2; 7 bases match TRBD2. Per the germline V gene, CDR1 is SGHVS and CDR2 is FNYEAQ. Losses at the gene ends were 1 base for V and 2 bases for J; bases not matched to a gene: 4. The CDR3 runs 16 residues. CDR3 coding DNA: TGTGCCAGCAGCTTAGGGCTAGCGGAAAACACCGGGGAGCTGTTTTTT. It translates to CASSLGLAENTGELFF.

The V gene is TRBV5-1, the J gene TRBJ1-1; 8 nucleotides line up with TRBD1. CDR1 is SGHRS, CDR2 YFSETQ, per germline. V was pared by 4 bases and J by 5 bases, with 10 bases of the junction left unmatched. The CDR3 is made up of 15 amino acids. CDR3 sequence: CASSVLQGAMTEAFF. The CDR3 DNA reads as TGCGCCAGCAGCGTACTCCAGGGGGCGATGACTGAAGCTTTCTTT.

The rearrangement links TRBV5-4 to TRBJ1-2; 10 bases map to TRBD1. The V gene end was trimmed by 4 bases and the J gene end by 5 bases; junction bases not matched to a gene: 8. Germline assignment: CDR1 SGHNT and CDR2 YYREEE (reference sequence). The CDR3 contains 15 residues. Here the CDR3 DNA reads TGTGCCAGCAGCATAGGGACAGGGGAACGATATGGCTACACCTTC. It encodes CASSIGTGERYGYTF.

The CDR3 loop is CASSPQDRGNIQYF. The CDR3 nucleotides are TGTGCCAGCTCACCTCAGGACAGGGGAAACATTCAGTACTTC. V gene TRBV18 combines with J gene TRBJ2-4; TRBD1 aligns across 9 bases. The CDR3 is 14 amino acids. Germline V gene sequence: CDR1 KGHSH, CDR2 LQKENI. Trimming cost V 3 bases and J 6 bases; bases outside gene matches: 3.

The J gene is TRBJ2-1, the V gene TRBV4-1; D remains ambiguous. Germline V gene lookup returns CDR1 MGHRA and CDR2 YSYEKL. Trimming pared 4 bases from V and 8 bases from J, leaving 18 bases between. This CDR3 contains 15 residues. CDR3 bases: TGCGCCAGCAGCCCCCCGAGGAGCATGGACCATGAGCAGTTCTTC. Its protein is CASSPPRSMDHEQFF.

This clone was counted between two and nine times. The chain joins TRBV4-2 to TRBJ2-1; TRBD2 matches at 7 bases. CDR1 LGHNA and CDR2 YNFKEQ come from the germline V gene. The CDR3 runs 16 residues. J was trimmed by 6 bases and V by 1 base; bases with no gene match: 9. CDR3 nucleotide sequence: TGTGCCAGCAGCCAAGCGGCGGGGGAGGGGCTCAATGAGCAGTTCTTC. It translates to CASSQAAGEGLNEQFF.

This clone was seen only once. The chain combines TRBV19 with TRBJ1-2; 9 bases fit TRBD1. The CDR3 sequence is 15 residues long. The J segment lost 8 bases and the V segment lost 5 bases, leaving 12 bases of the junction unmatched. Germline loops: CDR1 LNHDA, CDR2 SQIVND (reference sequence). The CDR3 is CASSPQTGGKSGYTF. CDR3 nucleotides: TGTGCCAGTAGTCCACAGACAGGGGGTAAGAGCGGCTACACCTTC.